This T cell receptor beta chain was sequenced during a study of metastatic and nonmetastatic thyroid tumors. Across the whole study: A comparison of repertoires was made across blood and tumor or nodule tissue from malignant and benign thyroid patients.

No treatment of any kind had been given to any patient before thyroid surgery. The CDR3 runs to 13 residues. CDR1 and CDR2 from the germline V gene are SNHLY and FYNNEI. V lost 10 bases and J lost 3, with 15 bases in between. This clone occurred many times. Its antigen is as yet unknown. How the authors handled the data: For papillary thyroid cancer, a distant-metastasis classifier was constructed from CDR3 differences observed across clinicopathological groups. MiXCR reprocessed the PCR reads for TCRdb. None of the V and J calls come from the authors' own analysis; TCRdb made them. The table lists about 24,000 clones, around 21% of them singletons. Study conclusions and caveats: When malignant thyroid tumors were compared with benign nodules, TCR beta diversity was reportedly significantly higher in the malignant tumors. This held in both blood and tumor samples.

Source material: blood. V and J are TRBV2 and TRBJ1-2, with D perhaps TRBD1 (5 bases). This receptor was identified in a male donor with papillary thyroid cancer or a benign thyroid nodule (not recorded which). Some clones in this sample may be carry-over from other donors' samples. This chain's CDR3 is CATTQVQDYGYTF. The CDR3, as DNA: TGTGCCACCACACAGGTACAAGACTATGGCTACACCTTC.